These 10 T cell receptor beta chains were all obtained from the same sample, sequenced in a study of shared T cell receptors in the human thymus. Some clones are missing from TCRdb's copy, which holds only in-frame ones; the method was immunoSEQ multiplex PCR. The table lists 720,000 or so clones, approximately 85% of them singletons, with 0.0095% to 0.011% in the top ten. The same data also contributed to another study, on human thymus T cells.

Specimen: thymocytes. The receptor set was obtained from a girl less than two years old with a congenital heart defect.

The chain links TRBV10-3 to TRBJ1-1; 7 bases agree with TRBD1. With 10 bases clipped from V and 3 bases from J, the junction kept 8 bases outside the gene matches. Germline CDR1 is ENHRY and CDR2 is SYGVKD. CDR3 length: 13 residues. CDR3 sequence: CATHGQDHTEAFF. Written as DNA, the CDR3 is TGTGCCACTCACGGACAGGATCACACTGAAGCTTTCTTT.

This clone was seen once. Without the conserved terminal phenylalanine or tryptophan, this CDR3 likely stems from a read error. Because the CDR3's place on the DNA is in doubt, the DNA is left out and the CDR3 is given as listed by TCRdb. V and J are TRBV7-9 and TRBJ1-3. The CDR3 is made up of 12 amino acids, end residues included. Germline V gene sequence: CDR1 SEHNR, CDR2 FQNEAQ (reference sequence). The CDR3: CASRPSREGRQN.

This chain links TRBV4-1 with TRBJ1-6, with 9 bases matching TRBD1. V shed 0 bases and J 12 bases; nucleotides not matched to a gene: 6. CDR1 and CDR2 (germline): MGHRA, YSYEKL. The CDR3 covers 15 residues. CDR3 DNA sequence: TGCGCCAGCAGCCAAGATTCGGGACAGGGATTACCCCTCCACTTT. Amino acid sequence: CASSQDSGQGLPLHF.

The chain recombines TRBV9 with TRBJ1-1; D unclear. This CDR3 is built from 14 residues. Between the trimmed V and J ends, which lost 4 bases and 3 bases, there was a span of 13 bases. CDR1 and CDR2 from the germline V gene are SGDLS and YYNGEE. CDR3 nucleotide sequence: TGTGCCAGCAGCCCCAGATCTGTGGACACTGAAGCTTTCTTT. The encoded protein is CASSPRSVDTEAFF.

The V call is TRBV12-5, the J call TRBJ1-1; weak D call: TRBD1 (5 bases). CDR1 is LGHNT and CDR2 is FRNRAP in the germline V gene. The CDR3 covers 14 residues. The V end lost 6 bases, the J end lost 3 bases, and 14 bases lay between the germline ends. Here the CDR3 reads CASGPQGYDTEAFF. The CDR3 DNA reads as TGTGCTAGTGGCCCTCAGGGATATGACACTGAAGCTTTCTTT. Full variable domain (outside the CDR3, taken from reference TRBV12-5 and TRBJ1-1): DARVTQTPRHKVTEMGQEVTMRCQPILGHNTVFWYRQTMMQGLELLAYFRNRAPLDDSGMPKDRFSAEMPDATLATLKIQPSEPRDSAVYFCASGPQGYDTEAFFGQGTRLTVV.

The genes are TRBV28 and TRBJ2-5, with D possibly matching TRBD2 (5 bases). V was cut by 3 bases and J by 4 bases, with 18 bases left in between. Germline V gene lookup returns CDR1 MDHEN and CDR2 SYDVKM. This CDR3 is 16 amino acids long. This chain's CDR3 is CASSLSPGLAGETQYF. CDR3 coding DNA: TGTGCCAGCAGTTTGTCTCCTGGGCTAGCCGGAGAGACCCAGTACTTC.

The chain couples TRBV6-1 to TRBJ2-5, with D maybe TRBD1 (5 bases). This CDR3 has 16 amino acids. Germline V lookup: CDR1 MNHNS, CDR2 SASEGT. Trimming took off 0 bases at V and 5 bases at J, with 16 bases between the two ends. The CDR3 reads CASSEASAGYQETQYF. As DNA, the CDR3 is TGTGCCAGCAGTGAAGCGTCAGCAGGGTATCAGGAGACCCAGTACTTC.

V usage is TRBV7-2 and J usage is TRBJ1-1; perhaps TRBD1 as D (6 bases). The CDR3 covers 16 residues. Trimming took 1 base from V and 3 from J, leaving 15 bases between them. The germline CDR1 and CDR2 sequences are SGHTA and FQGNSA. The CDR3, as DNA: TGTGCCAGCAGCTTAGTAGGCCCCCCAGGGGACACTGAAGCTTTCTTT. Translating it yields CASSLVGPPGDTEAFF.

This chain links TRBV28 with TRBJ1-1; no clear D. Between the trimmed V and J ends, which lost 7 bases and 1 base, there was a span of 16 bases. CDR3 length: 15 residues. Looked up from germline, CDR1 is MDHEN and CDR2 is SYDVKM. The CDR3 nucleotides read TGTGCCAGCACCCCTCGGGAGCCCCCGAACACTGAAGCTTTCTTT. Protein: CASTPREPPNTEAFF.

This clone was counted between two and nine times. The gene calls are TRBV18 and TRBJ2-1, with 11 bases fitting TRBD2. The CDR3 is made up of 17 amino acids. Unmatched junction bases numbered 4, after V lost 0 bases and J lost 3 bases. Germline-derived CDR1 and CDR2 are KGHSH and LQKENI. CDR3 residues: CASSPPLAGGFYNEQFF. The CDR3 bases are TGTGCCAGCTCACCACCGCTAGCGGGGGGCTTCTACAATGAGCAGTTCTTC.